This TCR beta chain was recovered during a study of shared clonotypes between healthy human individuals. The wider study: There were three CD4 naive, three CD4 memory, two CD8 naive and one CD8 memory plates per donor. General study findings and limits: Sharing of clonotypes among donors was expected to vary with sequencing depth. Roughly 4.6% of naive CD4 clonotypes were common to a handful of donors.

Cells designated naive CD8 were CD45RO-negative and were positively selected for CCR7, with terminally differentiated effector memory CD45RA+ cells excluded. Study processing details: With immunoSEQ giving junction-only sequences and no quality scores, filtering differed. The protocol was immunoSEQ multiplex PCR, while the TCRdb copy is restricted to in-frame clones and leaves out a portion. That table furnishes V, J and clone size, whereas the DNA furnished D and trimming. The sample contains about 2 million clones, about 95% of which appear only once. Notes on this clone: Its antigen is not known.

The CDR3 totals 12 residues. CDR1 MGHRA and CDR2 YSYEKL come from the germline V gene. Trimming stripped 6 bases from V and 9 bases from J, with 12 bases between. This clonotype originated in a man younger than 35 in good health. Sequencing was performed on naive CD8+ T cells sorted from blood. The V gene is TRBV4-1, the J gene TRBJ2-1; no clear D gene. Here the CDR3 reads CASSHAWSEQFF. For the CDR3, the DNA is TGCGCCAGCAGTCATGCCTGGAGTGAGCAGTTCTTC.